This T cell receptor (beta chain) was found in a study of blood T cell repertoires in COVID-19. Study information: Material from acute and convalescent COVID-19 was sourced from the United States, Italy and Spain.

After removal of 3 bases from V and 4 bases from J, the junction contained 7 bases not matched to a gene. The CDR3 is 15 amino acids. Germline loops: CDR1 SGHAT, CDR2 FQNNGV. In its sample, this clone was seen a few times. In assigning cohorts, the study relied on participant-reported clinical history. The study counted Cohort 3 donors as recovered given two negative PCRs, clearance, or symptom resolution. Sequencing was performed with immunoSEQ multiplex PCR; in TCRdb, only in-frame clones are kept and a portion is missing. The sample lists around 150,000 clones, 75% to 85% occurring once. The rearrangement uses TRBV11-2 and TRBJ2-5; 8 nucleotides match TRBD1. Sequenced input: PBMCs or T cells enriched from blood (not recorded which). The clonotype comes from a man aged 35 to 55 who had recovered from COVID-19. CDR3 in amino acids: CASSLQGAQGETQYF. The CDR3 DNA reads as TGTGCCAGCAGCTTGCAGGGGGCGCAGGGAGAGACCCAGTACTTC.